The 32 T cell receptor beta chains listed next were all sequenced from one sample in a study of cytomegalovirus exposure and HLA in healthy donors. Primers: 60 Vbeta forward and 13 Jbeta reverse. Method: immunoSEQ multiplex PCR; TCRdb's copy keeps in-frame clones and lacks some. The sample totals about 160,000 clones. Specimen: PBMCs. The receptors originated from a woman aged 60 to 75 in good health and CMV-seronegative.

The chain employs TRBV2 and TRBJ1-5, with 9 bases that match TRBD1. The CDR3 is made up of 15 amino acids. CDR1 is SNHLY and CDR2 is FYNNEI in the germline V gene. V shed 6 bases and J 1 base; nucleotides not matched to a gene: 4. The CDR3 nucleotides are TGTGCCAGCAGGACAGGGGGATTAAGCAATCAGCCCCAGCATTTT. Amino acid sequence: CASRTGGLSNQPQHF.

This chain joins TRBV10-1 and TRBJ2-1, with D maybe TRBD2 (5 bases). CDR1 and CDR2 (germline): WNHNN, SYGVQD (reference sequence). The CDR3 length is 16 residues. The ends were cut back, 3 bases at V and 0 bases at J, with 12 bases in the middle. CDR3 sequence: CASSDLAPSSYNEQFF. The DNA of the CDR3 is TGCGCCAGCAGTGATCTAGCACCGAGCTCCTACAATGAGCAGTTCTTC.

This chain connects TRBV5-5 to TRBJ1-6; TRBD1 is a possible D gene (6 bases). CDR1 is SGHKS, CDR2 YYEKEE, per germline (reference sequence). Trimming removed 4 bases from V and 5 bases from J, with 22 bases in between. The CDR3 sequence is 18 residues long. The CDR3 nucleotides are TGTGCCAGCAGCGTTGGAGGTGGGGGCAGCCTAGATAATTCACCCCTCCACTTT. Translation: CASSVGGGGSLDNSPLHF.

This chain connects TRBV5-1 to TRBJ2-3, with 9 bases matching TRBD2. CDR1 SGHRS and CDR2 YFSETQ come from the germline V gene. V lost 5 bases, J lost 0 bases, and 4 bases stayed unmatched. The CDR3 covers 15 residues. CDR3 sequence: CASRFLAGSTDTQYF. The CDR3 nucleotides are TGCGCCAGCAGATTCCTAGCGGGAAGCACAGATACGCAGTATTTT.

This chain connects TRBV16 to TRBJ2-7; TRBD1 might be the D (5 bases). This CDR3 comprises 15 residues. V was clipped by 2 bases and J by 3 bases, with 14 bases between them. Germline V gives CDR1 KGHSY, CDR2 FQNENV. The CDR3 DNA sequence: TGTGCCAGCAGCCAAGGGGCCCCCCCGGACTACGAGCAGTACTTC. It yields the protein CASSQGAPPDYEQYF.

The chain links TRBV5-1 to TRBJ2-2, with 7 bases lining up with TRBD1. The CDR3 covers 15 residues. Germline values: CDR1 SGHRS, CDR2 YFSETQ. Trimming took 8 bases from V and 1 from J; bases not matched to a gene: 8. CDR3 sequence reads: CASYFGTVNTGELFF. CDR3 DNA sequence: TGCGCCAGTTATTTCGGGACAGTGAACACCGGGGAGCTGTTTTTT.

This chain uses TRBV6-5 with TRBJ2-7; 8 nucleotides match TRBD2. The junction had 11 bases not matched to a gene; V was cut back by 6 bases and J by 4 bases. Per the germline V gene, CDR1 is MNHEY and CDR2 is SVGAGI. The CDR3 covers 15 residues. This CDR3 is CASRAIAGYVYEQYF. The CDR3 region has the DNA TGTGCCAGCAGAGCCATAGCGGGGTATGTGTACGAGCAGTACTTC.

The rearrangement uses TRBV5-4 and TRBJ2-5; TRBD1 agrees at 10 bases. The V and J ends lost 4 bases and 5 bases, in that order; junction bases with no gene match: 8. The CDR3 contains 15 residues. Germline lookup yields CDR1 SGHNT and CDR2 YYREEE (reference sequence). Here the CDR3 DNA reads TGTGCCAGCAGCCTCCGGGACAGGGGTGACGAGACCCAGTACTTC. Amino acids: CASSLRDRGDETQYF.

J is TRBJ1-2 and V is TRBV6-5; D is undetermined. From germline, CDR1 is MNHEY and CDR2 SVGAGI. Trimming left V 8 bases short and J 4 bases short, with 11 bases between. The CDR3 totals 12 residues. CDR3 nucleotide sequence: TGTGCCAGCTCTGGCAGTTCCTATGGCTACACCTTC. Its protein product is CASSGSSYGYTF.

The CDR3 spells CASSIEGRGEAFF. The CDR3 region has the DNA TGTGCCAGTAGTATAGAAGGGAGGGGTGAAGCTTTCTTT. This sequence joins TRBV19 and TRBJ1-1, with D tentatively TRBD1 (5 bases). Germline V gene data show CDR1 as LNHDA and CDR2 as SQIVND (reference sequence). The V gene lost 0 bases and the J gene lost 7 bases, with 9 bases spanning the gap. The CDR3 covers 13 residues.

J is TRBJ1-2 and V is TRBV7-3; D perhaps matches TRBD1 (6 bases). This CDR3 contains 17 residues. Trimming took 1 base from V and 4 from J, leaving 19 bases between them. The germline V gene has CDR1 SGHTA and CDR2 FQGTGA. The CDR3 DNA is TGTGCCAGCAGCTTAATCCGGGAAACAGGGCGCGCCTATGGCTACACCTTC. This codes for CASSLIRETGRAYGYTF.

The chain uses TRBV6-5 and TRBJ1-2; 9 nucleotides align to TRBD1. The CDR3 sequence is 15 residues long. Germline lookup yields CDR1 MNHEY and CDR2 SVGAGI. V was clipped by 6 bases and J by 4 bases; unmatched bases: 9. CDR3 in DNA: TGTGCCAGCAGGCTCTACAGGGGGCAGAGCTATGGCTACACCTTC. Protein product: CASRLYRGQSYGYTF.

V and J are TRBV10-2 and TRBJ1-5; the D gene is possibly TRBD1 (6 bases). This CDR3 has 13 residues. V was pared by 7 bases and J by 1 base, with 8 bases between. Germline CDR1 WSHSY, CDR2 SAAADI. CDR3 in amino acids: CASTDRSNQPQHF. CDR3 coding DNA: TGCGCCAGCACCGACAGGAGCAATCAGCCCCAGCATTTT.

The CDR3 DNA follows: TGTGCCAGCAGCGTCGCGTTACAGGGGGCCTTCTATGAGCAGTTCTTC. It codes for CASSVALQGAFYEQFF. This chain links TRBV9 with TRBJ2-1, with 9 bases aligning to TRBD1. This CDR3 is 16 amino acids long. Germline trimming cut 2 bases from V and 8 bases from J; bases unmatched to any gene: 11. Germline CDR1 is SGDLS and CDR2 is YYNGEE.

The CDR3 region has the DNA TGTGCCAGTCAGAATTCCGGGACAGGGGGAACAGAGACCCAGTACTTC. It is translated as CASQNSGTGGTETQYF. The chain carries TRBV13 and TRBJ2-5; 11 bases match TRBD1. There are 16 residues in the CDR3. CDR1 and CDR2 (germline): PRHDT, FYEKMQ (reference sequence). Unmatched junction bases numbered 13, after V lost 9 bases and J lost 4 bases. Using reference TRBV13 and TRBJ2-5 for the parts outside the CDR3, the full variable domain is AAGVIQSPRHLIKEKRETATLKCYPIPRHDTVYWYQQGPGQDPQFLISFYEKMQSDKGSIPDRFSAQQFSDYHSELNMSSLELGDSALYFCASQNSGTGGTETQYFGPGTRLLVL.

The genes are TRBV6-5 and TRBJ1-2; a possible D gene is TRBD1 (6 bases). This CDR3 has 14 amino acids. CDR1 MNHEY and CDR2 SVGAGI come from the germline V gene. Trimming pared 2 bases from V and 5 bases from J, leaving 12 bases between. The CDR3 reads CASSYIPQGYGYTF. DNA of the CDR3: TGTGCCAGCAGTTACATCCCACAGGGTTATGGCTACACCTTC.

The rearrangement uses TRBV2 and TRBJ2-1; possibly TRBD2 for D (5 bases). V was trimmed by 3 bases and J by 5 bases, leaving 14 bases between them. The CDR3 loop spans 15 amino acids. Germline CDR1 is SNHLY and CDR2 is FYNNEI. The CDR3 nucleotides read TGTGCCAGCAGTGAGGCGAGCGGAGATCACAATGAGCAGTTCTTC. Its protein is CASSEASGDHNEQFF.

The rearrangement joins TRBV15 to TRBJ2-3; 8 bases are shared with TRBD2. The V gene end was trimmed by 9 bases and the J gene end by 1 base; junction bases not matched to a gene: 6. The V gene's germline CDR1 is LNHNV and CDR2 YYDKDF (reference sequence). This CDR3 has 14 residues. The CDR3 region has the DNA TGTGCCACTTTAAGCGGGAGTGGCACAGATACGCAGTATTTT. Protein product: CATLSGSGTDTQYF.

This sequence joins TRBV7-2 and TRBJ1-1; possibly TRBD1 for D (5 bases). Trimming cost V 4 bases and J 4 bases, with 25 bases left between them. Per germline, CDR1 SGHTA and CDR2 FQGNSA. There are 18 residues in the CDR3. The CDR3 is CASSSTPGRIMGGTEAFF. CDR3 sequence (DNA): TGTGCCAGCAGCTCTACACCGGGACGGATAATGGGGGGCACTGAAGCTTTCTTT.

The chain has TRBV5-1 and TRBJ2-7, with 7 bases identical to TRBD1. This CDR3 has 14 amino acids. Germline V CDR1 and CDR2: SGHRS, YFSETQ. The V gene end was trimmed by 1 base and the J gene end by 2 bases; junction bases not matched to a gene: 3. DNA of the CDR3: TGCGCCAGCAGCTTGACCGGACAGGCCTACGAGCAGTACTTC. Translation gives CASSLTGQAYEQYF. Combining the CDR3 with reference TRBV5-1 and TRBJ2-7 gives the whole variable domain KAGVTQTPRYLIKTRGQQVTLSCSPISGHRSVSWYQQTPGQGLQFLFEYFSETQRNKGNFPGRFSGRQFSNSRSEMNVSTLELGDSALYLCASSLTGQAYEQYFGPGTRLTVT.

Note on this clone: This specimen includes other DNA sequences encoding the same CDR3. The genes are TRBV7-3 and TRBJ2-7, with 9 bases lining up with TRBD1. In germline, CDR1 is SGHTA, CDR2 FQGTGA. J lost 4 bases, V lost 3 bases, and 4 bases had no gene match. The CDR3 is made up of 14 amino acids. The DNA of the CDR3 is TGTGCCAGCAGCTTGGGACAGGGCGGATACGAGCAGTACTTC. Translating it yields CASSLGQGGYEQYF.

The gene calls are TRBV15 and TRBJ2-7; D ambiguous. Trimming shortened V by 0 bases and J by 0 bases, and 9 bases separated the two germline ends. The CDR3 extends over 15 amino acids. Germline V lookup: CDR1 LNHNV, CDR2 YYDKDF (reference sequence). The CDR3 bases are TGTGCCACCAGCAGAGATTCCGCAGGCTCCTACGAGCAGTACTTC. As protein: CATSRDSAGSYEQYF.

The chain joins TRBV5-6 to TRBJ2-2; maybe TRBD2 (5 bases). This CDR3 has 14 amino acids. From germline, CDR1 is SGHDT and CDR2 YYEEEE. The V end was cut by 0 bases, the J end by 6 bases, with 9 bases between. The CDR3 nucleotides read TGTGCCAGCAGCTTGGGGAGGCTCTCCGGGGAGCTGTTTTTT. Protein product: CASSLGRLSGELFF.

The rearrangement links TRBV7-3 to TRBJ1-2; 9 positions match TRBD1. The germline gives CDR1 SGHTA, CDR2 FQGTGA. This CDR3 contains 15 residues. V lost 5 bases, J lost 6 bases, and 10 bases stayed unmatched. The DNA for the CDR3 is TGTGCCAGCAGCCCTTTATTAGGGACAGGGAATGGCTACACCTTC. Amino acids: CASSPLLGTGNGYTF.

V is TRBV11-2 and J is TRBJ2-1, with 14 bases that match TRBD2. V trimming: 3 bases; J trimming: 7 bases; junction bases outside the gene matches: 2. CDR3 size: 15 residues. The germline gives CDR1 SGHAT, CDR2 FQNNGV. DNA of the CDR3: TGTGCCAGCAGCTTGACTAGCGGGGGGGGGAATGAGCAGTTCTTC. This translates into CASSLTSGGGNEQFF.

The chain employs TRBV4-2 and TRBJ1-2; 8 bases are shared with TRBD1. V dropped 6 bases and J dropped 3; count of bases not matched to a gene: 18. The CDR3 runs 18 residues. Per germline, CDR1 LGHNA and CDR2 YNFKEQ. The CDR3 sequence: CASRLTRQGRYGDYGYTF. The CDR3 bases are TGTGCCAGCAGACTTACCCGACAGGGGAGGTACGGAGACTATGGCTACACCTTC.

The chain recombines TRBV19 with TRBJ1-1; D possibly corresponds to TRBD1 (5 bases). Germline V gene data show CDR1 as LNHDA and CDR2 as SQIVND (reference sequence). Between the trimmed V and J ends, which lost 4 bases and 0 bases, there was a span of 12 bases. CDR3 length equals 15 residues. The DNA for the CDR3 is TGTGCCAGTAGTAAGTTACAGGCCTTGAACACTGAAGCTTTCTTT. This encodes CASSKLQALNTEAFF.

This chain uses TRBV2 with TRBJ1-1; 7 bases agree with TRBD1. This CDR3 is built from 15 residues. Looked up from germline, CDR1 is SNHLY and CDR2 is FYNNEI. V lost 5 bases to trimming and J lost 2 bases; unmatched junction nucleotides: 8. This chain's CDR3 is CASSKGAQRNTEAFF. Here the CDR3 DNA reads TGTGCCAGCAGTAAGGGGGCCCAGAGAAACACTGAAGCTTTCTTT. Based on the CDR3 plus reference TRBV2 and TRBJ1-1, the full variable domain is EPEVTQTPSHQVTQMGQEVILRCVPISNHLYFYWYRQILGQKVEFLVSFYNNEISEKSEIFDDQFSVERPDGSNFTLKIRSTKLEDSAMYFCASSKGAQRNTEAFFGQGTRLTVV.

V is TRBV2 and J is TRBJ2-5; no definite D call. This CDR3 is 8 amino acids long. CDR1 and CDR2 (germline): SNHLY, FYNNEI. Between the trimmed V and J ends, which lost 5 bases and 10 bases, there was a span of 2 bases. In nucleotides, the CDR3 is TGTGCCAGCAGTTACCAGTACTTC. Translating gives CASSYQYF.

The rearrangement links TRBV18 to TRBJ1-2, with D hard to call. The germline V gene encodes CDR1 KGHSH and CDR2 LQKENI. CDR3 length equals 13 residues. V gave up 3 bases and J gave up 7 bases, with 12 bases separating them. The CDR3 protein is CASSPRSESGYTF. The CDR3 DNA reads TGTGCCAGCTCACCGCGTAGCGAATCTGGCTACACCTTC.

The CDR3 is CASSARGGTADTQYF. As DNA, the CDR3 is TGTGCCAGCAGCGCGAGAGGGGGGACAGCAGATACGCAGTATTTT. The rearrangement links TRBV7-6 to TRBJ2-3; perhaps TRBD1 as D (7 bases). Trimming pared 5 bases from V and 4 bases from J, leaving 16 bases between. The CDR3 length is 15 residues. Germline loops: CDR1 SGHVS, CDR2 FNYEAQ.

The rearrangement links TRBV7-6 to TRBJ2-7, with TRBD1 matching over 10 bases. Germline loops: CDR1 SGHVS, CDR2 FNYEAQ. CDR3 length: 15 amino acids. The J segment lost 6 bases and the V segment lost 5 bases, leaving 10 bases of the junction unmatched. DNA for the CDR3: TGTGCCAGCAGCCCAGGCCGGACAGGGGGGCGCGAGCAGTACTTC. It is translated as CASSPGRTGGREQYF.